This T cell receptor beta chain comes out of a study of human T cells and chemical hapten exposure. Overall study findings and caveats: Among expanded TCRs, significantly more large CDR3 similarity clusters formed than among controls.

The ends were cut back, 1 base at V and 5 bases at J, with 6 bases in the middle. Germline CDR1 reads LGHDT; CDR2 reads YNNKEL (reference sequence). The CDR3 totals 13 residues. Time point here: patch test 3, about 24 weeks after DPC sensitization. Treatment meaning: therapeutic diphenylcyclopropenone sensitization with weekly scalp DPC. Each patch test followed a blood draw. In TCRdb, the RACE reads were re-called with MiXCR into one record per CDR3 protein. The sample carries over 70,000 distinct CDR3 sequences, under 13% recorded once. As concerns this clonotype: Its antigen is undetermined.

Sequencing was performed on whole blood, taken in connection with sensitization to the hapten diphenylcyclopropenone (DPC). This TCR derives from a woman in her thirties with alopecia areata. Some clones in this sample may be carry-over from other donors' samples. J is TRBJ1-5 and V is TRBV3-1; D is unresolved. CDR3 loop: CASSQGEDQPQHF. The DNA of the CDR3 is TGTGCCAGCAGCCAAGGGGAGGATCAGCCCCAGCATTTT.